Presented here are 25 T cell receptor beta chains from one specimen sequenced in a study of control samples from healthy donors and cancer patients. Sequenced by immunoSEQ multiplex PCR; TCRdb stores in-frame clones only, minus some. The sample comprises more than 70,000 clones, approximately 90% of which are singletons, and around 1% rests with the top ten. Sequencing was carried out using blood. The receptor source for this set is a woman in her 30s in good health.

The V and J genes are TRBV5-1 and TRBJ1-2; 7 bases map to TRBD1. The CDR3 spans 15 residues. In germline, CDR1 is SGHRS, CDR2 YFSETQ. With V trimmed by 0 bases and J by 4 bases, 6 bases remained unmatched. The CDR3 DNA follows: TGCGCCAGCAGCTTGGAAAGGGGGCACGGCTATGGCTACACCTTC. It is translated as CASSLERGHGYGYTF. The full variable domain, with the rest looked up from reference TRBV5-1 and TRBJ1-2, is KAGVTQTPRYLIKTRGQQVTLSCSPISGHRSVSWYQQTPGQGLQFLFEYFSETQRNKGNFPGRFSGRQFSNSRSEMNVSTLELGDSALYLCASSLERGHGYGYTFGSGTRLTVV.

This chain uses TRBV15 with TRBJ2-1, with D unclear. The CDR3 spans 13 residues. Per germline, CDR1 LNHNV and CDR2 YYDKDF (reference sequence). The V end was cut by 7 bases, the J end by 8 bases, with 15 bases between. The CDR3 sequence is CATNGPPSDEQFF. DNA for the CDR3: TGTGCCACCAACGGGCCTCCGAGCGATGAGCAGTTCTTC.

This sequence joins TRBV5-1 and TRBJ2-3, with D unclear. Germline loops: CDR1 SGHRS, CDR2 YFSETQ. Trimming shortened V by 2 bases and J by 1 base, and 5 bases separated the two germline ends. The CDR3 is made up of 13 amino acids. The CDR3 reads CASSFGGTDTQYF. CDR3 bases: TGCGCCAGCAGCTTTGGAGGCACAGATACGCAGTATTTT.

The chain joins TRBV2 to TRBJ1-1; D not resolved. V was cut by 6 bases and J by 1 base, with 12 bases left in between. CDR3 size: 14 residues. Germline V CDR1 and CDR2: SNHLY, FYNNEI. DNA of the CDR3: TGTGCCAGCAGACAAGGACTCCGGAACACTGAAGCTTTCTTT. This translates into CASRQGLRNTEAFF.

The rearrangement uses TRBV3-1 (or the pseudogene TRBV3-2) and TRBJ1-1; D might be TRBD1 (6 bases). Germline values: CDR1 LGHDT, CDR2 YNNKEL (reference sequence). This CDR3 has 14 residues. Trimming left V 10 bases short and J 6 bases short, with 21 bases between. The CDR3 DNA is TGTGCCACCGAGAAGAGCCGGGGGGCCTCTGAAGCTTTCTTT. Translation gives CATEKSRGASEAFF.

The table lists this clone with a few counts. V is TRBV14 and J is TRBJ2-4, with D possibly being TRBD1 or TRBD2 (5 bases each). The CDR3 has 16 residues. The V gene lost 0 bases and the J gene lost 0 bases, with 9 bases spanning the gap. Germline V lookup: CDR1 SGHDN, CDR2 FVKESK. CDR3 bases: TGTGCCAGCAGCCAAGAGGTTGGGGGAGCCAAAAACATTCAGTACTTC. As protein: CASSQEVGGAKNIQYF.

This clone came up once. V gene TRBV30 combines with J gene TRBJ2-5, with D perhaps matching TRBD1 (6 bases). The CDR3 length is 13 residues. V shed 7 bases and J shed 1 base, with 13 bases lying between them. CDR1 is GTSNPN, CDR2 SVGIG, per germline (reference sequence). CDR3 bases: TGTGCCTCCTCAGGGGTAATCCAAGAGACCCAGTACTTC. It is translated as CASSGVIQETQYF.

The V gene is TRBV6-5, the J gene TRBJ1-3, with D perhaps matching TRBD1 (5 bases). Trimming removed 2 bases at V and 0 bases at J, with 11 bases between. Germline CDR1 reads MNHEY; CDR2 reads SVGAGI. This CDR3 contains 16 residues. CDR3 amino acids: CASSYGGGYSGNTIYF. CDR3 bases: TGTGCCAGCAGTTACGGGGGAGGATACTCTGGAAACACCATATATTTT.

This chain links TRBV5-1 with TRBJ2-2; TRBD2 aligns across 8 bases. CDR1 and CDR2 (germline): SGHRS, YFSETQ. This CDR3 is 15 amino acids long. Trimming at V came to 5 bases and at J to 5 bases, leaving 8 bases not matched to a gene. For the CDR3, the DNA is TGCGCCAGCAGTTTGACTAGCGCCGGGACCGGGGAGCTGTTTTTT. This encodes CASSLTSAGTGELFF.

This chain uses TRBV18 with TRBJ2-1; D unresolved. Per the germline V gene, CDR1 is KGHSH and CDR2 is LQKENI. The germline V and J ends were trimmed by 0 bases and 9 bases, with 9 bases remaining between them. This CDR3 has 13 residues. Written as DNA, the CDR3 is TGTGCCAGCTCACCACCGGCTGTAGGTGAGCAGTTCTTC. This gives the protein CASSPPAVGEQFF.

The gene calls are TRBV27 and TRBJ2-5; D is unresolved. The V end lost 3 bases, the J end lost 2 bases, and 7 bases lay between the germline ends. The CDR3 extends over 13 amino acids. CDR1 is MNHEY, CDR2 SMNVEV, per germline (reference sequence). This chain's CDR3 is CASSFAAQETQYF. As DNA, the CDR3 is TGTGCCAGCAGTTTCGCGGCACAAGAGACCCAGTACTTC.

The chain carries TRBV4-2 and TRBJ2-1; maybe TRBD2 (6 bases). The CDR3 consists of 17 residues. The germline V gene encodes CDR1 LGHNA and CDR2 YNFKEQ. The V gene lost 0 bases and the J gene lost 7 bases, with 19 bases spanning the gap. CDR3 amino acids: CASSQEAGLEGGNEQFF. CDR3 nucleotides: TGTGCCAGCAGCCAAGAGGCGGGGCTAGAGGGAGGTAATGAGCAGTTCTTC.

This chain connects TRBV5-6 to TRBJ2-3, with unresolved D. CDR3 length: 13 residues. The germline gives CDR1 SGHDT, CDR2 YYEEEE. The V gene lost 2 bases and the J gene lost 2 bases, with 6 bases spanning the gap. The DNA for the CDR3 is TGTGCCAGCAGCTTCCCCAACACAGATACGCAGTATTTT. Its translation: CASSFPNTDTQYF. The variable domain in full, completed from reference TRBV5-6 and TRBJ2-3, reads DAGVTQSPTHLIKTRGQQVTLRCSPKSGHDTVSWYQQALGQGPQFIFQYYEEEERQRGNFPDRFSGHQFPNYSSELNVNALLLGDSALYLCASSFPNTDTQYFGPGTRLTVL.

This rearrangement joins TRBV28 to TRBJ1-4; 9 bases agree with TRBD1. The CDR3 has 15 residues. V lost 3 bases and J lost 8; bases outside the gene matches: 7. Germline lookup yields CDR1 MDHEN and CDR2 SYDVKM. CDR3 residues: CASSFPRQGVEKLFF. CDR3 sequence (DNA): TGTGCCAGCAGTTTTCCCCGACAGGGGGTCGAAAAACTGTTTTTT. Complete variable domain (other parts from reference TRBV28 and TRBJ1-4): DVKVTQSSRYLVKRTGEKVFLECVQDMDHENMFWYRQDPGLGLRLIYFSYDVKMKEKGDIPEGYSVSREKKERFSLILESASTNQTSMYLCASSFPRQGVEKLFFGSGTQLSVL.

The chain combines TRBV18 with TRBJ1-1, with D unresolved. Germline lookup yields CDR1 KGHSH and CDR2 LQKENI. The V end lost 5 bases, the J end lost 1 base, and 8 bases lay between the germline ends. The CDR3 contains 13 residues. The CDR3 protein is CASSASPNTEAFF. CDR3 nucleotide sequence: TGTGCCAGCTCAGCCTCTCCGAACACTGAAGCTTTCTTT.

The chain links TRBV7-3 to TRBJ2-1; D unresolved. The CDR3 contains 14 residues. From germline, CDR1 is SGHTA and CDR2 FQGTGA. The ends were cut back, 0 bases at V and 8 bases at J, with 11 bases in the middle. The CDR3 region is CASSLTARVDEQFF. The CDR3 nucleotides are TGTGCCAGCAGCTTAACGGCTAGGGTAGATGAGCAGTTCTTC.

The chain joins TRBV12-3 or TRBV12-4 to TRBJ1-4; the match to TRBD1 covers 9 bases. The CDR3 is made up of 12 amino acids. Trimming cost V 4 bases and J 10 bases; bases outside gene matches: 1. The CDR3 coding sequence is TGTGCCAGCAGTTCGGGACAGGGAAAACTGTTTTTT. It specifies CASSSGQGKLFF.

This chain links TRBV6-5 with TRBJ2-5; 8 bases are shared with TRBD2. V lost 4 bases and J lost 4; bases outside the gene matches: 5. CDR3 length equals 14 residues. Germline CDR1 is MNHEY and CDR2 is SVGAGI. CDR3 in amino acids: CASSSARGGETQYF. The DNA of the CDR3 is TGTGCCAGCAGTTCCGCACGGGGGGGAGAGACCCAGTACTTC.

The chain has TRBV30 and TRBJ1-2, with D perhaps TRBD1 (5 bases). CDR1 and CDR2 (germline): GTSNPN, SVGIG (reference sequence). Trimming took 3 bases from V and 8 from J, leaving 13 bases between them. There are 12 residues in the CDR3. CDR3 in amino acids: CAWRAGTLGYTF. In nucleotides, the CDR3 is TGTGCCTGGAGAGCAGGGACGTTGGGCTACACCTTC.

In its sample, this clone was seen a few times. The chain couples TRBV15 to TRBJ2-7; a weak D match, TRBD1 (5 bases). V lost 5 bases and J 0 bases, leaving 11 bases between the germline ends. CDR3 length: 14 amino acids. Per the germline V gene, CDR1 is LNHNV and CDR2 is YYDKDF (reference sequence). CDR3 in amino acids: CATSPDSLSYEQYF. CDR3 nucleotide sequence: TGTGCCACCAGCCCCGACAGCCTCTCCTACGAGCAGTACTTC.

V is TRBV6-5 and J is TRBJ1-2; D perhaps matches TRBD1 (6 bases). This CDR3 is built from 15 residues. Per the germline V gene, CDR1 is MNHEY and CDR2 is SVGAGI. The V end lost 7 bases, the J end lost 2 bases, and 17 bases lay between the germline ends. CDR3 sequence reads: CASTVGRGANYGYTF. In DNA form, the CDR3 reads TGTGCCAGCACCGTCGGGCGGGGGGCGAACTATGGCTACACCTTC.

The rearrangement links TRBV7-9 to TRBJ2-2; the D gene is possibly TRBD2 (5 bases). The CDR3 has 12 residues. CDR1 SEHNR and CDR2 FQNEAQ come from the germline V gene (reference sequence). Trimming cost V 10 bases and J 7 bases, with 13 bases left between them. CDR3 sequence (DNA): TGTGCCACAAAAGAGGGAGACGGGGAGCTGTTTTTT. It is translated as CATKEGDGELFF.

The chain is built from TRBV7-8 and TRBJ2-1; 8 nucleotides match TRBD1. The CDR3 is made up of 15 amino acids. Germline CDR1 is SGHVS and CDR2 is FQNEAQ. With 6 bases clipped from V and 4 bases from J, the junction kept 8 bases outside the gene matches. The CDR3 DNA is TGTGCCAGCAGACAAGACAGGGGCGCATACAATGAGCAGTTCTTC. Its protein is CASRQDRGAYNEQFF.

The chain employs TRBV11-2 and TRBJ2-7; D gene ambiguous. The CDR3 runs to 13 residues. Germline CDR1 reads SGHAT; CDR2 reads FQNNGV. Trimming removed 1 base from V and 3 bases from J, with 7 bases in between. This chain's CDR3 is CASSLGQLYEQYF. CDR3 in DNA: TGTGCCAGCAGCTTAGGCCAGCTCTACGAGCAGTACTTC.

The gene calls are TRBV2 and TRBJ1-1; D might be TRBD1 (5 bases). The CDR3 extends over 13 amino acids. V lost 7 bases and J 4 bases, leaving 13 bases between the germline ends. CDR1 SNHLY and CDR2 FYNNEI come from the germline V gene. The CDR3 region has the DNA TGTGCCAGCACGGCGGGACTGCTCACTGAAGCTTTCTTT. Translation gives CASTAGLLTEAFF.